Each of the 9 T cell receptor beta chains below was sequenced from the same sample in a study of TIL therapy for anti-PD-1-resistant metastatic lung cancer. Time point meaning: pre-treatment sample, taken before nivolumab and TIL therapy. The immunoSEQ assay was v3. Assay used: immunoSEQ multiplex PCR; TCRdb lists only in-frame clones, some missing. The sample records about 43,000 clones, roughly 85% being singletons. This sample comprised blood, obtained at baseline. All receptors derive from a man between 65 and 85 years old with non-small cell lung cancer.

The chain carries TRBV7-6 and TRBJ2-7, with 10 bases matching TRBD1. V gave up 4 bases and J gave up 7 bases; unmatched junction bases: 13. CDR1 SGHVS and CDR2 FNYEAQ come from the germline V gene. This CDR3 is 16 amino acids long. The CDR3 DNA reads TGTGCCAGCAGCTCTTTCATAGGACAGGGGGTATGGGAGCAGTACTTC. The encoded protein is CASSSFIGQGVWEQYF.

As to this clone: Other DNA sequences of this sample code for an identical CDR3. The chain uses TRBV7-3 and TRBJ2-3; maybe TRBD1 (5 bases). Germline V gives CDR1 SGHTA, CDR2 FQGTGA. V was cut by 1 base and J by 2 bases, with 7 bases left in between. CDR3 size: 14 residues. The CDR3 spells CASSLRQSTDTQYF. CDR3 DNA sequence: TGTGCCAGCAGCTTAAGACAGTCCACAGATACGCAGTATTTT.

The chain has TRBV18 and TRBJ2-3; no clear D. The CDR3 runs 15 residues. From germline, CDR1 is KGHSH and CDR2 LQKENI. The V end lost 2 bases, the J end lost 2 bases, and 11 bases lay between the germline ends. The CDR3 sequence is CASSPVSANTDTQYF. The CDR3 DNA reads as TGTGCCAGCTCACCAGTGAGCGCTAACACAGATACGCAGTATTTT.

The chain couples TRBV7-2 to TRBJ1-5; maybe TRBD1 (5 bases). V dropped 2 bases and J dropped 0 bases, with 14 bases sitting between them. Germline lookup yields CDR1 SGHTA and CDR2 FQGNSA. CDR3 size: 17 residues. The CDR3 DNA reads TGTGCCAGCAGCTTACGGTTCGACAGTTATAGCAATCAGCCCCAGCATTTT. Amino acids: CASSLRFDSYSNQPQHF.

V gene TRBV11-1 combines with J gene TRBJ2-7; no clear D gene. Trimming stripped 5 bases from V and 7 bases from J, with 12 bases between. The germline V gene has CDR1 SGHAT and CDR2 FQDESV (reference sequence). CDR3 size: 12 residues. The DNA for the CDR3 is TGTGCCAGCAGCCCCATAGGGTATGAGCAGTACTTC. It encodes CASSPIGYEQYF. Looking up the rest from reference TRBV11-1 and TRBJ2-7 gives the full variable domain: EAEVAQSPRYKITEKSQAVAFWCDPISGHATLYWYRQILGQGPELLVQFQDESVVDDSQLPKDRFSAERLKGVDSTLKIQPAELGDSAMYLCASSPIGYEQYFGPGTRLTVT.

This clone was seen once. The V and J genes are TRBV4-2 and TRBJ2-7; 12 nucleotides match TRBD2. The length of the CDR3 is 17 residues. V was clipped by 3 bases and J by 5 bases; unmatched bases: 11. Germline V lookup: CDR1 LGHNA, CDR2 YNFKEQ. The CDR3 nucleotides are TGTGCCAGCAGCCAGGCTCTAGCGGGAGGGCCTCGGAACGAGCAGTACTTC. Its translation: CASSQALAGGPRNEQYF.

This clone has a handful of counts. The V and J genes are TRBV14 and TRBJ2-3; the D gene is possibly TRBD2 (5 bases). V lost 5 bases, J lost 3 bases, and 18 bases lay in between. This CDR3 has 16 residues. Germline V gene lookup returns CDR1 SGHDN and CDR2 FVKESK. As DNA, the CDR3 is TGTGCCAGCAGCGTAAAACCGGGATTAAGTACAGATACGCAGTATTTT. It yields the protein CASSVKPGLSTDTQYF.

This clone was detected only a few times. The CDR3: CSVPRAGGNYGYTF. The CDR3 DNA reads as TGCAGCGTCCCCCGGGCAGGTGGAAACTATGGCTACACCTTC. This chain joins TRBV29-1 and TRBJ1-2; D is undetermined. Deletions cut 6 bases from V and 2 bases from J, with 16 bases between. The length of the CDR3 is 14 residues. Germline assignment: CDR1 SQVTM and CDR2 ANQGSEA.

The V and J genes are TRBV11-1 and TRBJ2-5; TRBD2 matches at 16 bases. Germline CDR1 and CDR2: SGHAT and FQDESV (reference sequence). J was trimmed by 4 bases and V by 5 bases; bases with no gene match: 7. CDR3 length: 17 residues. The CDR3 protein is CASSGSGLAGGRETQYF. DNA for the CDR3: TGTGCCAGCAGCGGATCGGGACTAGCGGGAGGGCGAGAGACCCAGTACTTC.